Listed here are 28 T cell receptor beta chains from one sample, sequenced in a study of blood T cell repertoires in COVID-19. Measured with immunoSEQ multiplex PCR; TCRdb has only the in-frame clones, and not every one. The data contain fewer than 65,000 clones, over 75% of them seen just once; the ten biggest clones take up roughly 18%. The source material was peripheral blood. Every receptor here comes from a human donor in a cohort sampled during active COVID-19.

The rearrangement links TRBV6-2 or TRBV6-3 to TRBJ2-5, with 7 bases that match TRBD1. Trimming removed 6 bases from V and 6 bases from J; junction bases left unmatched: 7. CDR3 size: 13 residues. Germline assignment: CDR1 MNHEY and CDR2 SVGEGT. The CDR3 sequence is CASSRQGGQTQYF. In DNA, the CDR3 is TGTGCCAGCAGCCGACAGGGTGGACAGACCCAGTACTTC.

CDR3 coding DNA: TGTGCCAGCAGCTTTGGGGGGACAGGCAGAGGACAGCCCCAGCATTTT. Translation: CASSFGGTGRGQPQHF. The gene calls are TRBV7-2 and TRBJ1-5; the match to TRBD1 covers 8 bases. Losses at the gene ends were 3 bases for V and 7 bases for J; bases not matched to a gene: 11. Germline assignment: CDR1 SGHTA and CDR2 FQGNSA. There are 16 residues in the CDR3.

The chain uses TRBV27 and TRBJ2-3; D is unclear. Deletions cut 6 bases from V and 2 bases from J, with 12 bases between. Looked up from germline, CDR1 is MNHEY and CDR2 is SMNVEV (reference sequence). CDR3 length: 14 amino acids. The CDR3 loop reads CASRHRITTDTQYF. CDR3 nucleotides: TGTGCCAGCAGACATCGAATTACCACAGATACGCAGTATTTT.

The chain is built from TRBV5-1 and TRBJ1-4; unclear D gene. Germline CDR1 SGHRS, CDR2 YFSETQ. V dropped 4 bases and J dropped 4 bases, with 11 bases sitting between them. The CDR3 is made up of 14 amino acids. In DNA, the CDR3 is TGCGCCAGCAGCCCGGGAGAGGGTAATGAAAAACTGTTTTTT. Translated, it gives CASSPGEGNEKLFF.

This clone showed up just once. The gene calls are TRBV6-2 or TRBV6-3 and TRBJ2-3; TRBD2 agrees at 9 bases. Germline CDR1 reads MNHEY; CDR2 reads SVGEGT. J gave up 5 bases and V 2 bases, and 8 bases lay outside the gene matches. This CDR3 contains 16 residues. In DNA form, the CDR3 reads TGTGCCAGCAGTTACGCGGGGGGGAACCTCGTAGATACGCAGTATTTT. It translates to CASSYAGGNLVDTQYF.

J is TRBJ2-3 and V is TRBV9, with TRBD2 matching 8 bases. The CDR3 length is 15 residues. Germline CDR1 and CDR2: SGDLS and YYNGEE. Losses at the gene ends were 3 bases for V and 2 bases for J; bases not matched to a gene: 5. The CDR3 DNA follows: TGTGCCAGCAGCGGAGAGCGGGGGCCCACAGATACGCAGTATTTT. Translated, it gives CASSGERGPTDTQYF.

The V and J genes are TRBV6-5 and TRBJ1-1, with TRBD1 matching over 8 bases. Germline CDR1 and CDR2: MNHEY and SVGAGI. The V segment lost 6 bases and the J segment 4 bases; nucleotides outside the gene matches: 10. The CDR3 extends over 15 amino acids. CDR3 DNA: TGTGCCAGCAGGTCTCAGGGGGCGGGGAGCACTGAAGCTTTCTTT. Translated, it gives CASRSQGAGSTEAFF.

This chain links TRBV4-3 with TRBJ1-2; D possibly corresponds to TRBD1 (5 bases). CDR1 is LGHNA, CDR2 YSLEER, per germline. V was cut by 6 bases and J by 1 base, with 21 bases left in between. This CDR3 region has 17 residues. CDR3 residues: CASRGGTVGSGNYGYTF. CDR3 nucleotide sequence: TGCGCCAGCAGGGGCGGGACGGTGGGTTCGGGTAACTATGGCTACACCTTC.

The V gene is TRBV5-1, the J gene TRBJ2-5; perhaps TRBD1 as D (6 bases). V was clipped by 0 bases and J by 4 bases, with 10 bases between them. Looked up from germline, CDR1 is SGHRS and CDR2 is YFSETQ. This CDR3 is built from 14 residues. The CDR3 sequence: CASSLGARGETQYF. The CDR3 region has the DNA TGCGCCAGCAGCTTGGGGGCCAGGGGAGAGACCCAGTACTTC. The entire variable domain, with the rest obtained from reference TRBV5-1 and TRBJ2-5, is as follows: KAGVTQTPRYLIKTRGQQVTLSCSPISGHRSVSWYQQTPGQGLQFLFEYFSETQRNKGNFPGRFSGRQFSNSRSEMNVSTLELGDSALYLCASSLGARGETQYFGPGTRLLVL.

The rearrangement joins TRBV9 to TRBJ1-6; 10 bases are a match to TRBD1. This CDR3 comprises 15 residues. Per the germline V gene, CDR1 is SGDLS and CDR2 is YYNGEE. The ends lost 0 bases at V and 7 bases at J; junction bases unmatched: 1. This CDR3 is CASSVEGQGNSPLHF. CDR3 nucleotides: TGTGCCAGCAGCGTAGAGGGACAGGGGAATTCACCCCTCCACTTT.

This clone was detected only a few times. This chain uses TRBV16 with TRBJ2-7; 7 bases align to TRBD1. V shed 2 bases and J 5 bases; nucleotides not matched to a gene: 9. The germline gives CDR1 KGHSY, CDR2 FQNENV. This CDR3 has 15 amino acids. CDR3 loop: CASSQQVTGSHEQYF. The CDR3 coding sequence is TGTGCCAGCAGCCAACAAGTGACAGGGAGCCACGAGCAGTACTTC.

This sequence joins TRBV6-2 or TRBV6-3 and TRBJ1-1; no definite D call. CDR1 and CDR2 (germline): MNHEY, SVGEGT. Trimming took off 10 bases at V and 4 bases at J, with 13 bases between the two ends. CDR3 length: 12 amino acids. Here the CDR3 reads CATSSWSTEAFF. CDR3 sequence (DNA): TGTGCCACCAGCTCCTGGAGCACTGAAGCTTTCTTT.

This clone was seen more than once but under ten times. The chain has TRBV10-2 and TRBJ1-4, with 8 bases lining up with TRBD1. This CDR3 is built from 13 residues. V was clipped by 9 bases and J by 3 bases; unmatched bases: 3. Per germline, CDR1 WSHSY and CDR2 SAAADI. CDR3 nucleotides: TGCGCCAGAGAGGACAGGGCTAATGAAAAACTGTTTTTT. This codes for CAREDRANEKLFF.

The J gene is TRBJ2-5, the V gene TRBV9, with 8 nucleotides matching TRBD2. Germline V gene lookup returns CDR1 SGDLS and CDR2 YYNGEE. Unmatched junction bases numbered 12, after V lost 4 bases and J lost 1 base. The CDR3 is made up of 17 amino acids. The chain's CDR3 is CASSRGGGGGSQETQYF. CDR3 bases: TGTGCCAGCAGCCGCGGGGGCGGCGGGGGGAGCCAAGAGACCCAGTACTTC.

This chain's CDR3 is CASSQDIVTVGNIQYF. CDR3 bases: TGCGCCAGCAGCCAAGATATAGTCACAGTGGGAAACATTCAGTACTTC. V is TRBV4-3 and J is TRBJ2-4; no reliable D call. Trimming took off 0 bases at V and 6 bases at J, with 15 bases between the two ends. CDR3 length: 16 amino acids. Germline V CDR1 and CDR2: LGHNA, YSLEER.

V gene TRBV11-2 combines with J gene TRBJ1-4, with 12 bases aligning to TRBD1. The CDR3 has 18 amino acids. Germline CDR1 and CDR2: SGHAT and FQNNGV. V trimming: 4 bases; J trimming: 7 bases; junction bases outside the gene matches: 13. The CDR3 DNA reads as TGTGCCAGCAGCTCCACCACCGGGACAGGGGGCTTGAGTGAAAAACTGTTTTTT. Its protein product is CASSSTTGTGGLSEKLFF. Full variable domain (rest looked up from reference TRBV11-2 and TRBJ1-4): EAGVAQSPRYKIIEKRQSVAFWCNPISGHATLYWYQQILGQGPKLLIQFQNNGVVDDSQLPKDRFSAERLKGVDSTLKIQPAKLEDSAVYLCASSSTTGTGGLSEKLFFGSGTQLSVL.

In this sample, this clone turned up once. The V and J genes are TRBV24-1 and TRBJ2-3, with D possibly matching TRBD1 (5 bases). The CDR3 runs to 13 residues. The germline gives CDR1 KGHDR, CDR2 SFDVKD. The V end was cut by 9 bases, the J end by 2 bases, with 11 bases between. CDR3 in amino acids: CATSWGTTDTQYF. Here the CDR3 DNA reads TGTGCCACCTCCTGGGGCACCACAGATACGCAGTATTTT.

V gene TRBV10-3 combines with J gene TRBJ2-7; perhaps TRBD2 as D (6 bases). This CDR3 comprises 13 residues. Germline loops: CDR1 ENHRY, CDR2 SYGVKD. V was trimmed by 10 bases and J by 0 bases, leaving 13 bases between them. The CDR3 loop reads CATGTYNSYEQYF. The CDR3 DNA follows: TGTGCCACCGGGACTTACAACTCCTACGAGCAGTACTTC.

This sequence joins TRBV7-8 and TRBJ2-3, with 13 bases identical to TRBD2. After removal of 5 bases from V and 6 bases from J, the junction contained 8 bases not matched to a gene. The CDR3 is 16 residues long. Germline-derived CDR1 and CDR2 are SGHVS and FQNEAQ. The CDR3 region is CASSPQTSGGMDTQYF. Written as DNA, the CDR3 is TGTGCCAGCAGCCCGCAGACTAGCGGGGGGATGGATACGCAGTATTTT.

The chain has TRBV12-5 and TRBJ1-1; no clear D gene. The V gene's germline CDR1 is LGHNT and CDR2 FRNRAP. The length of the CDR3 is 16 residues. V was shortened by 4 bases and J by 0 bases, with 15 bases between the two germline ends. CDR3 nucleotide sequence: TGTGCTAGTGGTTCGGGAGAGGCGGACCTGAACACTGAAGCTTTCTTT. It yields the protein CASGSGEADLNTEAFF.

The rearrangement uses TRBV11-3 and TRBJ2-3; D is possibly TRBD1 (5 bases). Deletions cut 0 bases from V and 7 bases from J, with 11 bases between. In germline, CDR1 is SGHNT, CDR2 YENEEA. CDR3 length: 14 residues. The CDR3 DNA follows: TGTGCCAGCAGCTTAGATCTAAGGGGTAATACGCAGTATTTT. It yields the protein CASSLDLRGNTQYF.

The V call is TRBV5-4, the J call TRBJ2-3, with a weak D call TRBD1 (6 bases). This CDR3 contains 14 residues. Per germline, CDR1 SGHNT and CDR2 YYREEE (reference sequence). Trimming removed 2 bases at V and 5 bases at J, with 12 bases between. The CDR3 DNA reads TGTGCCAGCAGCTTCTCAGGGGTGGAAGATACGCAGTATTTT. Protein product: CASSFSGVEDTQYF.

The chain recombines TRBV9 with TRBJ2-1, with TRBD2 matching over 10 bases. V trimming: 0 bases; J trimming: 7 bases; junction bases outside the gene matches: 4. Germline loops: CDR1 SGDLS, CDR2 YYNGEE. The CDR3 sequence is 15 residues long. CDR3: CASSVASGGRNEQFF. The CDR3 coding sequence is TGTGCCAGCAGCGTAGCTAGCGGGGGAAGAAATGAGCAGTTCTTC.

The genes are TRBV4-3 and TRBJ2-7; 10 nucleotides align to TRBD2. Trimming removed 0 bases from V and 0 bases from J; junction bases left unmatched: 2. The CDR3 sequence is 16 residues long. Germline loops: CDR1 LGHNA, CDR2 YSLEER. CDR3 DNA sequence: TGCGCCAGCAGCCAAGAACTAGCGGGGCGCTCCTACGAGCAGTACTTC. Translated, it gives CASSQELAGRSYEQYF.

J is TRBJ2-1 and V is TRBV11-2; 8 nucleotides align to TRBD2. Germline assignment: CDR1 SGHAT and CDR2 FQNNGV. V lost 0 bases to trimming and J lost 10 bases; unmatched junction nucleotides: 2. The CDR3 is made up of 13 amino acids. The CDR3 sequence is CASSLEASGEQFF. Written as DNA, the CDR3 is TGTGCCAGCAGCTTAGAGGCTAGCGGGGAGCAGTTCTTC.

This sequence joins TRBV5-4 and TRBJ2-2; maybe TRBD1 (5 bases). The CDR3 covers 14 residues. Germline V CDR1 and CDR2: SGHNT, YYREEE (reference sequence). Trimming removed 2 bases from V and 3 bases from J, with 8 bases in between. The CDR3 nucleotides are TGTGCCAGCAGCTTAGACAGTTACACCGGGGAGCTGTTTTTT. It translates to CASSLDSYTGELFF.

CDR3 nucleotides: TGCGCCAGCAGTCAATTTCGGACAGGGAACAATCAGCCCCAGCATTTT. Protein product: CASSQFRTGNNQPQHF. The chain couples TRBV23-1 to TRBJ1-5; TRBD1 aligns across 8 bases. TRBV23-1 has ORF status, its function being uncertain. The CDR3 runs 16 residues. The V gene end was trimmed by 1 base and the J gene end by 3 bases; junction bases not matched to a gene: 5.

This clone was detected only once. CDR3 DNA: TGCGCCAGCAGCCAGAGGGCTAGCGGGGGGACAGATACGCAGTATTTT. As protein: CASSQRASGGTDTQYF. The rearrangement uses TRBV5-1 and TRBJ2-3, with 11 bases fitting TRBD2. This CDR3 has 16 residues. From germline, CDR1 is SGHRS and CDR2 YFSETQ. The J segment lost 3 bases and the V segment lost 4 bases, leaving 7 bases of the junction unmatched.